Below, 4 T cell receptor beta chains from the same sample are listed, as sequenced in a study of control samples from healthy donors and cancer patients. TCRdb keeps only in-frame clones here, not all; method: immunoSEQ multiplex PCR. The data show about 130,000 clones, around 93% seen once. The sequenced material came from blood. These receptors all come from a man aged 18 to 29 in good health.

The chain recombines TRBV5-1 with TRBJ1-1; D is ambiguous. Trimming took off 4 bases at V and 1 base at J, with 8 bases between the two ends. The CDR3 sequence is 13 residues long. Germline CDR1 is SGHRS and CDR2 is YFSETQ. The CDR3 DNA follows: TGCGCCAGCAGCCACGTGGGGAACACTGAAGCTTTCTTT. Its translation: CASSHVGNTEAFF. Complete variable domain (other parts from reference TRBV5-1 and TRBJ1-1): KAGVTQTPRYLIKTRGQQVTLSCSPISGHRSVSWYQQTPGQGLQFLFEYFSETQRNKGNFPGRFSGRQFSNSRSEMNVSTLELGDSALYLCASSHVGNTEAFFGQGTRLTVV.

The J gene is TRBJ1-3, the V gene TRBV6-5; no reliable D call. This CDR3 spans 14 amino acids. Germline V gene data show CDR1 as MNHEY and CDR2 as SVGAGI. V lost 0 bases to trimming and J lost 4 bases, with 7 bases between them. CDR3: CASSYSQGGNTIYF. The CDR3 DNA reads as TGTGCCAGCAGTTACTCGCAAGGGGGAAACACCATATATTTT.

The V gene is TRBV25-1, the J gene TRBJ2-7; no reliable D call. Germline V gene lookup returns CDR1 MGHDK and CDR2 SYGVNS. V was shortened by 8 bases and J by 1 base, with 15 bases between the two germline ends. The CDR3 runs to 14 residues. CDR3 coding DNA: TGTGCCAGCCGACGGACGGAAGGATCCTACGAGCAGTACTTC. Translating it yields CASRRTEGSYEQYF.

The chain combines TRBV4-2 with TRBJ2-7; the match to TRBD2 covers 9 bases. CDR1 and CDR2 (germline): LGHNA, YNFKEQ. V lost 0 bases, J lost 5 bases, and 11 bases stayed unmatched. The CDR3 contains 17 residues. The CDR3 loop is CASSQDTSRGGIHEQYF. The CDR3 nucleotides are TGTGCCAGCAGCCAAGATACGTCGCGGGGGGGCATCCACGAGCAGTACTTC.